The rows below give T cell receptor beta chains drawn from one sample of a study of blood T cells in healthy people across ages. TCRdb ran MiXCR on the 5' RACE reads and lists one entry per CDR3 protein. Counted here are around 1,500,000 distinct CDR3 sequences, under 30% occurring once; the ten biggest clones make up roughly 8.2%. The sample consisted of blood. These receptors were collected from a woman in her 30s in good health. Both conserved end residues are trimmed from each CDR3. The D gene is left open where the match is weak. Some rows have no size entry. The others give once, few or many, or a class for an expanded clone.

CDR3: ASSEQGLEGYT; V: TRBV6-1; size: .; D: .; J: TRBJ1-2
CDR3: SAVARREGPDTQY; V: TRBV20-1; size: .; D: TRBD2; J: TRBJ2-3
CDR3: ASSLMGGTEAF; V: TRBV12-3/TRBV12-4; size: .; D: .; J: TRBJ1-1
CDR3: ASMKGSEAF; V: TRBV10-2; size: .; D: .; J: TRBJ1-1
CDR3: ASSQANGGTGELF; V: TRBV4-1; size: .; D: .; J: TRBJ2-2
CDR3: ASSLGPGGGHNEQF; V: TRBV12-3/TRBV12-4; size: few; D: TRBD2; J: TRBJ2-1
CDR3: ASSPRLTELGETQY; V: TRBV18; size: few; D: .; J: TRBJ2-5
CDR3: SASGTGVNQPQH; V: TRBV20-1; size: .; D: TRBD1; J: TRBJ1-5
CDR3: SVEDPTVLRGQY; V: TRBV29-1; size: .; D: .; J: TRBJ2-4
CDR3: ARSFRPAYEQY; V: TRBV5-1; size: few; D: .; J: TRBJ2-7
CDR3: ASSQDRAFGTSGRYEQY; V: TRBV18; size: .; D: TRBD2; J: TRBJ2-7
CDR3: ATARAGANVLT; V: TRBV6-6; size: .; D: .; J: TRBJ2-6
CDR3: ASSSEPDRGKSYEQY; V: TRBV7-9; size: few; D: TRBD1; J: TRBJ2-7
CDR3: SVEAQLGLNEQF; V: TRBV29-1; size: .; D: .; J: TRBJ2-1
CDR3: ASARSPGQQEAF; V: TRBV6-5; size: few; D: TRBD1; J: TRBJ1-1
CDR3: ASTRLANTDTQY; V: TRBV2; size: many; D: TRBD2; J: TRBJ2-3
CDR3: ATSDWWSNQPQH; V: TRBV24-1; size: many; D: .; J: TRBJ1-5
CDR3: ASSLVKGSYEQY; V: TRBV7-9; size: .; D: .; J: TRBJ2-7
CDR3: ASSFGPSLGEQF; V: TRBV28; size: .; D: .; J: TRBJ2-1
CDR3: SARDRDTENQPQH; V: TRBV20-1; size: few; D: .; J: TRBJ1-5
CDR3: SARGSRTAYGYT; V: TRBV20-1; size: .; D: .; J: TRBJ1-2
CDR3: ASSLTRDRGLQETQY; V: TRBV7-9; size: few; D: TRBD1; J: TRBJ2-5
CDR3: ASSQGAGSTGELF; V: TRBV4-1; size: .; D: .; J: TRBJ2-2
CDR3: ATSESTGVGIREQF; V: TRBV24-1; size: .; D: TRBD1; J: TRBJ2-1
CDR3: ASSQLVSPNTGELF; V: TRBV9; size: few; D: .; J: TRBJ2-2
CDR3: ASSLTQGATQY; V: TRBV6-1; size: .; D: .; J: TRBJ2-3
CDR3: ASSLLSGLGGEQY; V: TRBV5-1; size: few; D: .; J: .
CDR3: SARRARSNTEAF; V: TRBV20-1; size: .; D: .; J: TRBJ1-1
CDR3: SAPDGRGGNQPQH; V: TRBV20-1; size: few; D: .; J: TRBJ1-5
CDR3: ASSPGLAGAAQETQY; V: TRBV5-1; size: few; D: TRBD2; J: TRBJ2-5
CDR3: ASSPTDESGPQH; V: TRBV7-9; size: .; D: .; J: TRBJ1-5
CDR3: ASSQGVRQGEREQY; V: TRBV5-5; size: .; D: TRBD1; J: TRBJ2-7
CDR3: ASRPQGALDTEAF; V: TRBV6-5; size: few; D: TRBD1; J: TRBJ1-1
CDR3: ASSSVPGLAGGTDTQY; V: TRBV5-1; size: .; D: TRBD2; J: TRBJ2-3
CDR3: ATSSGWSSYNEQF; V: TRBV15; size: .; D: .; J: TRBJ2-1
CDR3: ASSLGTGTLEKLF; V: TRBV5-1; size: .; D: .; J: TRBJ1-4
CDR3: ASSLQDETQY; V: TRBV5-5; size: .; D: .; J: TRBJ2-5
CDR3: SVVQFGDNQPQH; V: TRBV29-1; size: few; D: .; J: TRBJ1-5
CDR3: TSRRDVLSYEQY; V: TRBV5-1; size: few; D: .; J: TRBJ2-7
CDR3: ASVGTSGDEQY; V: TRBV7-9; size: .; D: TRBD2; J: TRBJ2-7
CDR3: AWSYRWEKLF; V: TRBV30; size: few; D: .; J: TRBJ1-4
CDR3: ASSSRRGTGANVLT; V: TRBV5-1; size: many; D: .; J: TRBJ2-6
CDR3: ASSLRVGAATNEKLF; V: TRBV7-2; size: few; D: .; J: TRBJ1-4
CDR3: ANSQGGRTEAF; V: TRBV14; size: .; D: TRBD1; J: TRBJ1-1
CDR3: ASRARQGTNTEAF; V: TRBV2; size: .; D: TRBD1; J: TRBJ1-1
CDR3: ATRGNIYEQY; V: TRBV6-6; size: many; D: .; J: TRBJ2-7